Listed below are T cell receptor beta chains from one sample, sequenced in a study of CXCR3-negative and CXCR3-positive naive CD8 T cells. Reprocessing the 5' RACE reads, TCRdb reports a single entry for every CDR3 protein and omits DNA. The sample holds some 130,000 distinct CDR3 sequences. The sequenced material came from naive CXCR3+ CD8+ T cells from blood. The receptors were gathered from a human donor in good health. Some clones in this sample may be carry-over from other donors' samples. The CDR3 runs from the conserved cysteine through the conserved F or W.

J gene | V gene | CDR3 protein
TRBJ2-7 | TRBV2 | CASSVMTGNPYEQYF
TRBJ2-7 | TRBV4-2 | CASSHGPSYEQYF
TRBJ2-1 | TRBV29-1 | CSGRDSYNEQFF
TRBJ2-3 | TRBV2 | CASWEKSTDTQYF
TRBJ2-1 | TRBV6-5 | CASSNSGSGNEQFF
TRBJ2-1 | TRBV20-1 | CSAKVASLYEQFF
TRBJ1-1 | TRBV29-1 | CSVEWDTEAFF
TRBJ2-1 | TRBV28 | CASSSGLGELNEQFF
TRBJ2-3 | TRBV7-8 | CASSAGVLAGVADTQYF
TRBJ2-7 | TRBV2 | CASSEELAGYYEQYF
TRBJ2-7 | TRBV6-2/TRBV6-3 | CASGQLAGPSYEQYF
TRBJ1-3 | TRBV5-1 | CASSPPTSGQGSDTIYF
TRBJ2-3 | TRBV4-1 | CASSLGDNTQYF
TRBJ2-1 | TRBV7-2 | CASSLVRGKGYNEQFF
TRBJ2-1 | TRBV5-1 | CASRGLAGSNEQFF
TRBJ2-7 | TRBV4-1 | CASSQGPGTGAAHEQYF
TRBJ1-2 | TRBV12-3/TRBV12-4 | CASSSSLGRVLNYGYTF
TRBJ2-7 | TRBV28 | CASIKRRPGTGSSYEQYF
TRBJ2-7 | TRBV7-9 | CATSREDSYEQYF
TRBJ1-1 | TRBV6-6 | CASSVIGGGTEAFF
TRBJ1-1 | TRBV30 | CAWSVPVNTEAFF
TRBJ2-1 | TRBV29-1 | CSVVAGGYNEQFF
TRBJ2-1 | TRBV20-1 | CSARVLLTGTYNEQFF
TRBJ2-7 | TRBV6-6 | CASSYAGRGLYEQYF
TRBJ2-7 | TRBV13 | CASSLGGSEEQYF
TRBJ2-3 | TRBV12-3/TRBV12-4 | CASIVLDTQYF
TRBJ1-2 | TRBV12-3/TRBV12-4 | CASSWNRGNGYTF
TRBJ2-7 | TRBV29-1 | CSVLAGTGWSEQYF
TRBJ2-5 | TRBV6-6 | CASRPLAGGFRETQYF
TRBJ1-2 | TRBV10-3 | CAISPGTGGASNYGYTF
TRBJ2-4 | TRBV4-3 | CASSSTYKSNIQYF
TRBJ2-7 | TRBV15 | CATSRTGQGGEQYF
TRBJ2-1 | TRBV21-1 | CASSKRGNEQFF
TRBJ2-3 | TRBV6-2/TRBV6-3 | CASSYQGWTDTQYF
TRBJ2-7 | TRBV7-2 | CASSLHLAEYEQYF
TRBJ2-2 | TRBV28 | CASSSRSSQEPPNTGELFF
TRBJ2-3 | TRBV28 | CASRPLAGGGADTQYF
TRBJ2-5 | TRBV28 | CASSTGSRETQYF
TRBJ1-5 | TRBV19 | CASSRQVNQPQHF
TRBJ2-1 | TRBV11-2 | CASSLSSGSDNEQFF
TRBJ2-5 | TRBV6-6 | CASSPPMGGREETQYF
TRBJ2-1 | TRBV21-1 | CANGPGSYNEQFF
TRBJ2-5 | TRBV7-9 | CASSPGETQYF
TRBJ2-7 | TRBV5-1 | CASSQGQLYYEQYF
TRBJ2-3 | TRBV29-1 | CSVVWGDRPDTQYF
TRBJ2-7 | TRBV7-8 | CASSSGGTTYEQYF
TRBJ2-2 | TRBV7-7 | CASSLEGRENTGELFF
TRBJ2-2 | TRBV4-1 | CASSQDGGRTGELFF
TRBJ2-7 | TRBV9 | CASSEGTEHSYEQYF
TRBJ2-7 | TRBV6-6 | CASSYGAGVLDEQYF
TRBJ1-6 | TRBV5-1 | CASSTVGASYNSPLHF
TRBJ2-7 | TRBV6-2/TRBV6-3 | CASALANSYEQYF
TRBJ2-1 | TRBV7-3 | CASSLTGASGVWEEQFF
TRBJ2-1 | TRBV10-2 | CASSERWYNEQFF
TRBJ2-7 | TRBV29-1 | CSVQGASYEQYF
TRBJ1-5 | TRBV7-9 | CASSPGASGLQPQHF
TRBJ2-7 | TRBV28 | CASSLRDRFYEQYF
TRBJ2-2 | TRBV11-2 | CASSLAMQGRAGELFF
TRBJ2-7 | TRBV7-9 | CASSPGTGSLYEQYF